This TCR beta chain was recorded in a study of blood T cells in healthy people across ages. The wider study: When template switching was applied, about one barcoded beta molecule was captured per two T cells.

In its sample, this clonotype was seen a few times. No antigen is known for it. Collection of around 10 milliliters of peripheral blood was performed for each donor. The CDR3 runs to 16 residues. Germline assignment: CDR1 DFQATT and CDR2 SNEGSKA (reference sequence). The V and J ends lost 6 bases and 0 bases, in that order; junction bases with no gene match: 8. Study-wide results and caveats: A greater number of naive CD4+ cells and higher diversity distinguished long-lived donors from aged donors.

Then a second PCR, running about 6 to 12 cycles, was carried out with a sample-barcoded 5' primer and a J-beta primer mix. From the 5' RACE reads, TCRdb called clonotypes with MiXCR, one entry per CDR3 protein. The sample lists about 1 million distinct CDR3 sequences; over 35% were seen once. Material for sequencing was blood. The TCR sequence derives from a woman aged 60-75 years in good health. This chain uses TRBV20-1 with TRBJ2-4; 10 bases map to TRBD2. The CDR3 loop is CSALALAGRAKNIQYF. The CDR3 region has the DNA TGCAGTGCCTTAGCACTAGCGGGACGAGCCAAAAACATTCAGTACTTC.